The 16 T cell receptor beta chains below were found in one sample sequenced in a study of blood T cell repertoires in COVID-19. This table comes from immunoSEQ multiplex PCR, and its TCRdb copy is limited to in-frame clones, with some not included. The sample carries over 100,000 clones, about 70% recorded once. Material for sequencing was peripheral blood. The origin of the receptors is an older woman with acute or convalescent COVID-19.

Regarding this clone: The same CDR3 is also encoded by other DNA sequences in this sample. V usage is TRBV27 and J usage is TRBJ1-2; 7 bases agree with TRBD1. Trimming cost V 4 bases and J 4 bases; bases outside gene matches: 6. CDR1 is MNHEY and CDR2 is SMNVEV in the germline V gene (reference sequence). This CDR3 region has 14 residues. This CDR3 reads CASSSSGQLYGYTF. The CDR3, as DNA: TGTGCCAGCAGTTCCTCGGGACAGCTCTATGGCTACACCTTC.

CDR3 sequence reads: CASSLSEQGSEQYF. Written as DNA, the CDR3 is TGTGCCAGCAGTTTATCGGAACAGGGATCCGAGCAGTACTTC. The chain couples TRBV28 to TRBJ2-7, with a tentative D call TRBD1 (6 bases). CDR1 is MDHEN and CDR2 is SYDVKM in the germline V gene. Trimming removed 1 base at V and 6 bases at J, with 13 bases between. The CDR3 consists of 14 residues.

This clone was observed once. The chain has TRBV28 and TRBJ2-1; possible D gene TRBD2, 6 bases. The CDR3 extends over 14 amino acids. Deletions cut 4 bases from V and 4 bases from J, with 11 bases between. Germline V gene sequence: CDR1 MDHEN, CDR2 SYDVKM. CDR3 region: CASSSGGGYNEQFF. CDR3 DNA: TGTGCCAGCAGTTCCGGAGGAGGGTACAATGAGCAGTTCTTC. Complete variable domain (other parts from reference TRBV28 and TRBJ2-1): DVKVTQSSRYLVKRTGEKVFLECVQDMDHENMFWYRQDPGLGLRLIYFSYDVKMKEKGDIPEGYSVSREKKERFSLILESASTNQTSMYLCASSSGGGYNEQFFGPGTRLTVL.

This clone turned up a few times. This sequence joins TRBV7-6 and TRBJ1-6; D gene uncertain. The CDR3 runs 16 residues. The ends were cut back, 1 base at V and 2 bases at J, with 9 bases in the middle. Germline CDR1 SGHVS, CDR2 FNYEAQ. Here the CDR3 reads CASSLGGTTYNSPLHF. The CDR3, as DNA: TGTGCCAGCAGCTTAGGAGGCACGACCTATAATTCACCCCTCCACTTT.

The rearrangement uses TRBV27 and TRBJ2-4; tentatively, D is TRBD1 (6 bases). This CDR3 is 14 amino acids long. Trimming cost V 8 bases and J 0 bases, with 11 bases left between them. CDR1 is MNHEY, CDR2 SMNVEV, per germline (reference sequence). The CDR3 region is CASRDILAKNIQYF. Written as DNA, the CDR3 is TGTGCCAGCCGGGACATTTTAGCCAAAAACATTCAGTACTTC.

V usage is TRBV19 and J usage is TRBJ1-4; 7 bases map to TRBD1. There are 13 residues in the CDR3. J gave up 8 bases and V 3 bases, and 3 bases lay outside the gene matches. Germline CDR1 is LNHDA and CDR2 is SQIVND (reference sequence). The CDR3 DNA reads TGTGCCAGTAGTATGACAGGGCGGGAAAAACTGTTTTTT. The encoded protein is CASSMTGREKLFF.

This clone showed up just a few times. This could be a read error, since a much larger clone is one nucleotide away. The rearrangement links TRBV7-3 to TRBJ1-1; D remains ambiguous. Germline V lookup: CDR1 SGHTA, CDR2 FQGTGA. The CDR3 length is 13 residues. The V end lost 1 base, the J end lost 1 base, and 4 bases lay between the germline ends. CDR3 sequence (DNA): TGTGCCAGCAGCTTAAGACAGAACACTGAAGCTTTCTTT. Encoded protein: CASSLRQNTEAFF.

This chain connects TRBV6-1 to TRBJ2-7, with 10 bases matching TRBD1. V shed 2 bases and J 7 bases; nucleotides not matched to a gene: 2. The germline V gene encodes CDR1 MNHNS and CDR2 SASEGT. The CDR3 loop spans 13 amino acids. CDR3 in amino acids: CASSELGQGEQYF. CDR3 nucleotides: TGTGCCAGCAGTGAACTGGGACAGGGGGAGCAGTACTTC.

The CDR3 is CASSERGDQPQHF. The CDR3 coding sequence is TGTGCCAGCAGTGAACGGGGAGATCAGCCCCAGCATTTT. The rearrangement joins TRBV6-1 to TRBJ1-5; D is uncertain. Deletions cut 2 bases from V and 5 bases from J, with 7 bases between. CDR1 MNHNS and CDR2 SASEGT come from the germline V gene. The CDR3 sequence is 13 residues long.

The CDR3 sequence is CASSTRYDTQYF. CDR3 nucleotide sequence: TGTGCCAGTAGTACCCGTTATGATACGCAGTATTTT. The chain has TRBV19 and TRBJ2-3; D remains ambiguous. The CDR3 totals 12 residues. The V and J ends lost 4 bases and 6 bases respectively, with 8 bases between them. CDR1 is LNHDA, CDR2 SQIVND, per germline (reference sequence).

This clone came up a few times. This chain connects TRBV6-2 or TRBV6-3 to TRBJ2-3; 8 bases are shared with TRBD2. J gave up 4 bases and V 1 base, and 4 bases lay outside the gene matches. The CDR3 covers 15 residues. Per the germline V gene, CDR1 is MNHEY and CDR2 is SVGEGT. CDR3 protein: CASSYFAGGADTQYF. CDR3 DNA: TGTGCCAGCAGTTACTTTGCGGGGGGTGCAGATACGCAGTATTTT.

This chain connects TRBV10-3 to TRBJ2-3; D is unclear. The germline V gene has CDR1 ENHRY and CDR2 SYGVKD. The CDR3 runs 16 residues. Trimming cost V 3 bases and J 0 bases, with 13 bases left between them. The CDR3 DNA is TGTGCCATCAGTGATTTGGGCTTCGGTAGCACAGATACGCAGTATTTT. As protein: CAISDLGFGSTDTQYF.

The chain carries TRBV3-1 (or the pseudogene TRBV3-2) and TRBJ2-3, with 12 bases identical to TRBD2. From germline, CDR1 is LGHDT and CDR2 YNNKEL (reference sequence). CDR3 length: 17 amino acids. V lost 5 bases, J lost 8 bases, and 14 bases stayed unmatched. DNA for the CDR3: TGTGCCAGCAGCACAGAACTAGCGGGGGGCCACAGAGGTACGCAGTATTTT. Translated: CASSTELAGGHRGTQYF.

V gene TRBV6-2 or TRBV6-3 combines with J gene TRBJ1-5; 9 bases map to TRBD1. Trimming removed 2 bases from V and 4 bases from J; junction bases left unmatched: 0. The germline V gene encodes CDR1 MNHEY and CDR2 SVGEGT. The CDR3 is 14 residues long. CDR3 amino acids: CASSYDRGNQPQHF. CDR3 coding DNA: TGTGCCAGCAGTTACGACAGGGGGAATCAGCCCCAGCATTTT.

This rearrangement joins TRBV7-8 to TRBJ2-7; 11 nucleotides match TRBD1. V lost 5 bases and J lost 4; bases outside the gene matches: 10. The CDR3 contains 16 residues. Germline V CDR1 and CDR2: SGHVS, FQNEAQ. The CDR3 loop reads CASSAHGQGAKYEQYF. CDR3 nucleotide sequence: TGTGCCAGCAGCGCGCACGGACAGGGGGCGAAATACGAGCAGTACTTC.

The J gene is TRBJ1-3, the V gene TRBV2; tentatively, D is TRBD1 (5 bases). Between the trimmed V and J ends, which lost 6 bases and 2 bases, there was a span of 11 bases. The germline V gene has CDR1 SNHLY and CDR2 FYNNEI. The CDR3 is 14 residues long. CDR3 in DNA: TGTGCCAGCAGATCGGGGGAGGCTGGAAACACCATATATTTT. Translating gives CASRSGEAGNTIYF.